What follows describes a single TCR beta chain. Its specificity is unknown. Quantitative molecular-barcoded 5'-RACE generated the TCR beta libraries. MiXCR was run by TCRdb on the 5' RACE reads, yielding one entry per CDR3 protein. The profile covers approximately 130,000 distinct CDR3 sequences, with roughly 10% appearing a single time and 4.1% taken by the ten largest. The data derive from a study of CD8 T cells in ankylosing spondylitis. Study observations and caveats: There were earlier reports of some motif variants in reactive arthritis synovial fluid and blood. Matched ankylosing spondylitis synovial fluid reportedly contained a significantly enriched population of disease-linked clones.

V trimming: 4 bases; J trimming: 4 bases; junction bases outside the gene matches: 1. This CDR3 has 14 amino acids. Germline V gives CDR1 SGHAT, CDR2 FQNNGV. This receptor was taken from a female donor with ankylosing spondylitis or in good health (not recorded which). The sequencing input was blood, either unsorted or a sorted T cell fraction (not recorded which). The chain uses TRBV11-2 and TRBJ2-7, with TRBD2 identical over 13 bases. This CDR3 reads CASSWGLAGYEQYF. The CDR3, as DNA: TGTGCCAGCAGCTGGGGACTAGCGGGGTACGAGCAGTACTTC.